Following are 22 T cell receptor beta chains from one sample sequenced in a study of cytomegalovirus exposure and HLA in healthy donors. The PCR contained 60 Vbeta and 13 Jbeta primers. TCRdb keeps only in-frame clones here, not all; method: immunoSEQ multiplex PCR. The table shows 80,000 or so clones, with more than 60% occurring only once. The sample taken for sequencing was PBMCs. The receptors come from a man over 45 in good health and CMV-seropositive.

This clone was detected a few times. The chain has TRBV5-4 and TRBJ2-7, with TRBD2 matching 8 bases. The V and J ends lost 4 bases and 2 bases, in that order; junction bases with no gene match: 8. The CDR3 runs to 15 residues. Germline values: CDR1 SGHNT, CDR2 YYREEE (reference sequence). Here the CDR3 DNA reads TGTGCCAGCAGCGAACAAAGCGGGAGTGCCTACGAGCAGTACTTC. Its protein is CASSEQSGSAYEQYF. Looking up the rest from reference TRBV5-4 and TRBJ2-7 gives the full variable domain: ETGVTQSPTHLIKTRGQQVTLRCSSQSGHNTVSWYQQALGQGPQFIFQYYREEENGRGNFPPRFSGLQFPNYSSELNVNALELDDSALYLCASSEQSGSAYEQYFGPGTRLTVT.

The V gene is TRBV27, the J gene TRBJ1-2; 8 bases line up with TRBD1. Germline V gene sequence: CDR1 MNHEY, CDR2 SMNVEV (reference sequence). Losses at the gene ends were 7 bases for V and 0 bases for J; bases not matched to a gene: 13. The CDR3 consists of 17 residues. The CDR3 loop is CASTLQGGTLANYGYTF. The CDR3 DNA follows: TGTGCCAGCACCTTACAGGGGGGGACCTTAGCTAACTATGGCTACACCTTC.

The CDR3 DNA is TGTGCCTGGAGTGTGGGGCCAGGACGGGAGACCCAGTACTTC. This sequence encodes CAWSVGPGRETQYF. This chain uses TRBV30 with TRBJ2-5; D possibly corresponds to TRBD1 (5 bases). The CDR3 has 14 amino acids. Trimming took off 0 bases at V and 5 bases at J, with 13 bases between the two ends. Germline assignment: CDR1 GTSNPN and CDR2 SVGIG (reference sequence).

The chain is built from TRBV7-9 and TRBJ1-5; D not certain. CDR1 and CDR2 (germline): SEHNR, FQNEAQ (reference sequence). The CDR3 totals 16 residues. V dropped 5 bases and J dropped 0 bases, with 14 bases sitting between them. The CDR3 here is CASSPGLVDSNQPQHF. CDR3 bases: TGTGCCAGCAGCCCGGGATTGGTGGATAGCAATCAGCCCCAGCATTTT. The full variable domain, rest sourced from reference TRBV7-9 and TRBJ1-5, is DTGVSQNPRHKITKRGQNVTFRCDPISEHNRLYWYRQTLGQGPEFLTYFQNEAQLEKSRLLSDRFSAERPKGSFSTLEIQRTEQGDSAMYLCASSPGLVDSNQPQHFGDGTRLSIL.

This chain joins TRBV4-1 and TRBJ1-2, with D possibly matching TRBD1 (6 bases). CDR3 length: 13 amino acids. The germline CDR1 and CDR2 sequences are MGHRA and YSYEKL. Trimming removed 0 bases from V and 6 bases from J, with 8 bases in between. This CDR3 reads CASSQDNRDGYTF. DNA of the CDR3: TGCGCCAGCAGCCAAGATAACAGGGATGGCTACACCTTC.

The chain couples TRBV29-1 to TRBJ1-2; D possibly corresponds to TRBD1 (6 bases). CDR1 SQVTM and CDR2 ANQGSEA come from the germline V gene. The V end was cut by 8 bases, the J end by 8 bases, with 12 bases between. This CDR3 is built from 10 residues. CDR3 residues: CSFTGYGYTF. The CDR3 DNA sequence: TGCAGCTTCACAGGGTACGGCTACACCTTC.

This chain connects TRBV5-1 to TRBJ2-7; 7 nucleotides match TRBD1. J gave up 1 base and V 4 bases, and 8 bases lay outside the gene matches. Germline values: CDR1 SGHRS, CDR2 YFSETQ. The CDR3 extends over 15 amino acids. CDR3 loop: CASSITGAVSYEQYF. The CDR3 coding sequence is TGCGCCAGCAGCATAACAGGGGCGGTTTCCTACGAGCAGTACTTC. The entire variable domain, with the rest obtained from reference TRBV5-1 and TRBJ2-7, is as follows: KAGVTQTPRYLIKTRGQQVTLSCSPISGHRSVSWYQQTPGQGLQFLFEYFSETQRNKGNFPGRFSGRQFSNSRSEMNVSTLELGDSALYLCASSITGAVSYEQYFGPGTRLTVT.

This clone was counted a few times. CDR3 sequence (DNA): TGTGCCAGCAGCCAACAGGGGAGTAATGAAAAACTGTTTTTT. Amino acid sequence: CASSQQGSNEKLFF. This chain links TRBV11-2 with TRBJ1-4; TRBD1 aligns across 7 bases. Germline values: CDR1 SGHAT, CDR2 FQNNGV. With 5 bases clipped from V and 4 bases from J, the junction kept 4 bases outside the gene matches. This CDR3 is 14 amino acids long.

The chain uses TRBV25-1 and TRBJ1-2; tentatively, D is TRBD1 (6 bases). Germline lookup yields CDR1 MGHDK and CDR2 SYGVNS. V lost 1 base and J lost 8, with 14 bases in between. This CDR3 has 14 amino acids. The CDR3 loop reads CASSELARGIGYTF. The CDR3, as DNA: TGTGCCAGCAGTGAATTGGCCAGGGGCATCGGCTACACCTTC.

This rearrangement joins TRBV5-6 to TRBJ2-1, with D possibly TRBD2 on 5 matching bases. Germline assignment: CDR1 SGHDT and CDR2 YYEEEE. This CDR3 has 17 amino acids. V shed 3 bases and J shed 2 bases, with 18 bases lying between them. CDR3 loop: CASSSIRESGTYNEQFF. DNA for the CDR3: TGTGCCAGCAGCTCAATAAGAGAGAGCGGAACCTACAATGAGCAGTTCTTC.

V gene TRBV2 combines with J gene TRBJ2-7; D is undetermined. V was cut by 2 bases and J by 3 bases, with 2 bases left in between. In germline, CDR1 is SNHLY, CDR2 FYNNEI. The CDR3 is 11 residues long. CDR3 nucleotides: TGTGCCAGCAGTGAACGCTACGAGCAGTACTTC. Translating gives CASSERYEQYF.

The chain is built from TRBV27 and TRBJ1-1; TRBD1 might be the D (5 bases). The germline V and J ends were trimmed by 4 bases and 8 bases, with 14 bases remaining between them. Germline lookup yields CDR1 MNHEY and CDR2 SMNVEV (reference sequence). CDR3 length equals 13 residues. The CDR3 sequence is CASSSPFRGEAFF. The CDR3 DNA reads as TGTGCCAGCAGTTCGCCGTTTAGGGGAGAAGCTTTCTTT.

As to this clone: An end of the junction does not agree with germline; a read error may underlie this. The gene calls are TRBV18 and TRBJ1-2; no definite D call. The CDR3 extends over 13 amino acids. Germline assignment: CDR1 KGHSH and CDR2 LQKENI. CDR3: CASSPESHYGYTF. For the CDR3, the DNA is TGTGCCAGTTCACCGGAGAGCCACTATGGCTACACCTTC.

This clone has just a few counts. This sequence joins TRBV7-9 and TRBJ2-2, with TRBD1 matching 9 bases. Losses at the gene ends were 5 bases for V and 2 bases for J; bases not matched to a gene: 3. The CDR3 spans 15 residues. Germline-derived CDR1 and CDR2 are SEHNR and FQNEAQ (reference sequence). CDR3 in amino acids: CASSRTGDNTGELFF. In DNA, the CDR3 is TGTGCCAGCAGCCGGACAGGGGACAACACCGGGGAGCTGTTTTTT.

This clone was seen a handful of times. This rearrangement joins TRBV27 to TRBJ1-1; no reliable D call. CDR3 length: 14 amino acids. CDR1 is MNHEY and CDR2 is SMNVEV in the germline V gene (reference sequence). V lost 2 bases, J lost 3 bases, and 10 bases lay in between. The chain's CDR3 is CASSLTHVYTEAFF. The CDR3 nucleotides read TGTGCCAGCAGTTTAACTCACGTTTACACTGAAGCTTTCTTT.

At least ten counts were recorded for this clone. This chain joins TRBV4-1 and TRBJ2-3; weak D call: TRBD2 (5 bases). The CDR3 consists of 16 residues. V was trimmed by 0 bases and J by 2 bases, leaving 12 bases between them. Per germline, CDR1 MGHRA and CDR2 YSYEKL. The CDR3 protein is CASSQDGVTDTDTQYF. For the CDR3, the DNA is TGCGCCAGCAGCCAAGACGGGGTGACCGACACAGATACGCAGTATTTT.

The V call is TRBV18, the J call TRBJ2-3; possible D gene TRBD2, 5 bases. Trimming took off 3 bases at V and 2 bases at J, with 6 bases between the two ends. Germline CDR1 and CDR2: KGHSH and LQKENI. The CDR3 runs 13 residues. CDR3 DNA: TGTGCCAGCTCACCGGGAGTCACAGATACGCAGTATTTT. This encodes CASSPGVTDTQYF.

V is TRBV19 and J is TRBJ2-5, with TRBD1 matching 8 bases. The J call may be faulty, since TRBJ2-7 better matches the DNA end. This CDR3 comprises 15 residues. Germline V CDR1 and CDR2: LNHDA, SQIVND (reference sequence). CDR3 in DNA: TGTGCCAGTAGTATTCCAGGACAGGGCTCCTACGAGCAGTACTTC. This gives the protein CASSIPGQGSYEQYF.

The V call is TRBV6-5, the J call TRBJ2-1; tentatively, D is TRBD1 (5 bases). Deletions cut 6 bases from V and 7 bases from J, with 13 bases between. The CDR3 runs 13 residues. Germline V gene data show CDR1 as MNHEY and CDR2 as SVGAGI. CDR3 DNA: TGTGCCAGCAGCCCCCCTGACAGAAATGAGCAGTTCTTC. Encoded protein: CASSPPDRNEQFF.

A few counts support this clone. The CDR3 sequence: CASSPEDSSEAFF. CDR3 bases: TGTGCCAGCAGCCCAGAAGACAGCTCCGAAGCTTTCTTT. The J gene is TRBJ1-1, the V gene TRBV4-2; a possible D gene is TRBD1 (5 bases). CDR1 and CDR2 from the germline V gene are LGHNA and YNFKEQ. CDR3 length: 13 amino acids. The V end lost 4 bases, the J end lost 8 bases, and 14 bases lay between the germline ends.

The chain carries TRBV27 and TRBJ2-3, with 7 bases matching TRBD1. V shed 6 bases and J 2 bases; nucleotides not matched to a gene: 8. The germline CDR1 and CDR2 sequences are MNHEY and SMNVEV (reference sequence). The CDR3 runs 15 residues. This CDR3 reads CASSDRDGLTDTQYF. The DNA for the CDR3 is TGTGCCAGCAGCGACAGGGACGGACTCACAGATACGCAGTATTTT.

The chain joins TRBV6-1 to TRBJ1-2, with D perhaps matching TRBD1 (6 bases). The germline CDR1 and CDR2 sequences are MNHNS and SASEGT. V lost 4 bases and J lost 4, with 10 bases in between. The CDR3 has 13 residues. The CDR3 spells CASSATGSYGYTF. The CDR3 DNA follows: TGTGCCAGCAGTGCGACAGGCAGCTATGGCTACACCTTC.